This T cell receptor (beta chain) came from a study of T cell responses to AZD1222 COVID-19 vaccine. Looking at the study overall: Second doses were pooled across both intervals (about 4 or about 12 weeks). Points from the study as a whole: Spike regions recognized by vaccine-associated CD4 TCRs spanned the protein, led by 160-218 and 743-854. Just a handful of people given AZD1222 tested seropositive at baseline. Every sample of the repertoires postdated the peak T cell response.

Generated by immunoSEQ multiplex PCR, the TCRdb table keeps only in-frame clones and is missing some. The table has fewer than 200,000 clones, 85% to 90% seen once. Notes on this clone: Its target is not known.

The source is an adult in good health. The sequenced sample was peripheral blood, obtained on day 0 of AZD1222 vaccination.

In DNA, the CDR3 is TGTGCCAGCAAAGTAATCGCAGGTCAGGACACCTACGAGCAGTACTTC. This sequence encodes CASKVIAGQDTYEQYF. The J gene is TRBJ2-7, the V gene TRBV27, with TRBD1 as a possible D gene (5 bases). V lost 7 bases, J lost 2 bases, and 21 bases lay in between. Germline V lookup: CDR1 MNHEY, CDR2 SMNVEV (reference sequence). The CDR3 length is 16 residues.